Presented here are 30 T cell receptor beta chains from one specimen sequenced in a study of metastatic and nonmetastatic thyroid tumors. None of the patients had undergone any treatment ahead of thyroid surgery. TCRdb reprocessed the PCR reads via MiXCR. The repertoire includes about 40,000 clones, roughly 10% of them detected once, and around 25% sits in the top ten. Material for sequencing was blood. The receptors come from a female donor with papillary thyroid cancer or a benign thyroid nodule (not recorded which). Some clones in this sample may be carry-over from other donors' samples.

This clone was detected many times. CDR3 sequence (DNA): TGTGCCAGCAGCCAAATGAGATTTGCGTCAGAGACCCAGTACTTC. This translates into CASSQMRFASETQYF. The V and J genes are TRBV3-1 and TRBJ2-5, with D hard to call. The V and J ends lost 2 bases and 4 bases respectively, with 14 bases between them. CDR1 LGHDT and CDR2 YNNKEL come from the germline V gene (reference sequence). The CDR3 has 15 amino acids.

The V and J genes are TRBV27 and TRBJ2-7, with D perhaps being TRBD1 or TRBD2 (5 bases each). This CDR3 spans 17 amino acids. The ends were cut back, 0 bases at V and 3 bases at J, with 18 bases in the middle. Per the germline V gene, CDR1 is MNHEY and CDR2 is SMNVEV (reference sequence). CDR3: CASSLSAPAVGHYEQYF. The CDR3 DNA reads TGTGCCAGCAGTTTATCGGCTCCAGCGGTAGGACACTACGAGCAGTACTTC.

A few counts support this clone. The chain joins TRBV6-1 to TRBJ1-1; D ambiguous. Germline values: CDR1 MNHNS, CDR2 SASEGT. Deletions cut 8 bases from V and 5 bases from J, with 9 bases between. This CDR3 is 11 amino acids long. The CDR3 sequence is CASGSGTEAFF. CDR3 coding DNA: TGTGCCAGCGGCTCGGGAACTGAAGCTTTCTTT.

The V call is TRBV7-9, the J call TRBJ1-4; D is unresolved. Trimming removed 7 bases from V and 8 bases from J, with 20 bases in between. The CDR3 is made up of 15 amino acids. Germline CDR1 is SEHNR and CDR2 is FQNEAQ (reference sequence). CDR3 in amino acids: CASIRNRNLGEKLFF. CDR3 DNA: TGTGCCAGCATCCGTAACCGGAACCTGGGGGAAAAACTGTTTTTT. Using reference TRBV7-9 and TRBJ1-4 for the parts outside the CDR3, the full variable domain is DTGVSQNPRHKITKRGQNVTFRCDPISEHNRLYWYRQTLGQGPEFLTYFQNEAQLEKSRLLSDRFSAERPKGSFSTLEIQRTEQGDSAMYLCASIRNRNLGEKLFFGSGTQLSVL.

Worth noting for this clone: A much bigger clone sits one base away, suggesting this may be a read error. The sample carries other DNA sequences with the same CDR3. V gene TRBV7-8 combines with J gene TRBJ1-1; no clear D. CDR1 and CDR2 (germline): SGHVS, FQNEAQ. The V end lost 2 bases, the J end lost 11 bases, and 15 bases lay between the germline ends. The CDR3 totals 13 residues. The CDR3 DNA sequence: TGTGCCAGCAGCTTATTCGCCGGTAATAAGGCTTTCTTT. Translating it yields CASSLFAGNKAFF.

This clone was recorded a few times. This chain links TRBV6-1 with TRBJ2-2; 7 bases align to TRBD1. CDR1 is MNHNS and CDR2 is SASEGT in the germline V gene. The CDR3 totals 14 residues. With V trimmed by 8 bases and J by 1 base, 4 bases remained unmatched. CDR3: CASPGGVNTGELFF. The CDR3, as DNA: TGTGCCAGCCCAGGGGGTGTGAACACCGGGGAGCTGTTTTTT.

This clone was picked up many times. The chain employs TRBV11-3 and TRBJ1-1; possibly TRBD1 for D (6 bases). Germline-derived CDR1 and CDR2 are SGHNT and YENEEA. The germline V and J ends were trimmed by 5 bases and 3 bases, with 10 bases remaining between them. The CDR3 extends over 13 amino acids. CDR3 in DNA: TGTGCCAGCAGCAAAACAGGGTACACTGAAGCTTTCTTT. This gives the protein CASSKTGYTEAFF.

There are many counts of this clone. The gene calls are TRBV2 and TRBJ2-3; the D is unclear. The CDR3 runs 12 residues. The V end was cut by 8 bases, the J end by 0 bases, with 6 bases between. Germline V gives CDR1 SNHLY, CDR2 FYNNEI. The CDR3 is CASAVSTDTQYF. CDR3 bases: TGTGCCAGCGCGGTTAGCACAGATACGCAGTATTTT.

This clone was seen repeatedly, ten times or more. The V and J genes are TRBV2 and TRBJ2-4, with 9 positions matching TRBD1. Germline CDR1 and CDR2: SNHLY and FYNNEI. The CDR3 runs to 16 residues. V gave up 6 bases and J gave up 0 bases; unmatched junction bases: 6. CDR3 loop: CASSNRGPLAKNIQYF. Written as DNA, the CDR3 is TGTGCCAGCAGCAACAGGGGGCCCCTAGCCAAAAACATTCAGTACTTC. The full variable domain, completed using reference TRBV2 and TRBJ2-4, is EPEVTQTPSHQVTQMGQEVILRCVPISNHLYFYWYRQILGQKVEFLVSFYNNEISEKSEIFDDQFSVERPDGSNFTLKIRSTKLEDSAMYFCASSNRGPLAKNIQYFGAGTRLSVL.

This clone has ten or more counts. The chain links TRBV9 to TRBJ2-2, with 8 bases identical to TRBD2. Looked up from germline, CDR1 is SGDLS and CDR2 is YYNGEE. CDR3 size: 16 residues. J was trimmed by 1 base and V by 5 bases; bases with no gene match: 7. The CDR3 protein is CASRGAGEGNTGELFF. The CDR3 DNA is TGTGCCAGCAGAGGAGCGGGAGAGGGGAACACCGGGGAGCTGTTTTTT.

This clone was seen at least ten times. V and J are TRBV7-9 and TRBJ2-5; TRBD2 matches 12 bases. Trimming cost V 5 bases and J 5 bases; bases outside gene matches: 6. The germline CDR1 and CDR2 sequences are SEHNR and FQNEAQ (reference sequence). CDR3 length: 15 amino acids. The CDR3 sequence is CASSPRLAGVETQYF. In DNA form, the CDR3 reads TGTGCCAGCAGCCCGCGACTAGCGGGAGTTGAGACCCAGTACTTC.

As regards this clone: A junction end diverges from the germline sequence, so it may reflect a read error. CDR3 in DNA: TGCAGCGTTGAACGGGGGAACACTGAATCTTTCTTT. This sequence encodes CSVERGNTESFF. J is TRBJ1-1 and V is TRBV29-1, with D possibly being TRBD1 (5 bases). Germline-derived CDR1 and CDR2 are SQVTM and ANQGSEA. This CDR3 is 12 amino acids long.

Many counts were recorded for this clone. V gene TRBV2 combines with J gene TRBJ1-5, with TRBD1 matching 10 bases. The CDR3 loop spans 14 amino acids. The trim removed 6 bases at V and 5 bases at J, leaving 4 bases unmatched. Germline V gene data show CDR1 as SNHLY and CDR2 as FYNNEI. This chain's CDR3 is CASRPGQGYQPQHF. In nucleotides, the CDR3 is TGTGCCAGCAGGCCGGGACAGGGGTATCAGCCCCAGCATTTT.

The sample holds a few counts of this clone. The genes are TRBV6-2 or TRBV6-3 and TRBJ2-6, with no clear D. Deletions cut 8 bases from V and 0 bases from J, with 5 bases between. Germline-derived CDR1 and CDR2 are MNHEY and SVGEGT. The CDR3 has 13 amino acids. CDR3 protein: CASGSSGANVLTF. The CDR3 DNA sequence: TGTGCCAGCGGAAGCTCTGGGGCCAACGTCCTGACTTTC.

Many counts were recorded for this clone. The rearrangement joins TRBV4-2 to TRBJ2-5, with 8 bases aligning to TRBD1. The CDR3 loop spans 14 amino acids. Germline assignment: CDR1 LGHNA and CDR2 YNFKEQ. V was pared by 1 base and J by 3 bases, with 1 base of the junction left unmatched. The CDR3 region is CASSQGTGKETQYF. CDR3 DNA sequence: TGTGCCAGCAGCCAAGGGACAGGGAAAGAGACCCAGTACTTC.

There are many counts of this clone. The chain couples TRBV5-1 to TRBJ1-5, with D possibly TRBD1 on 5 matching bases. Germline lookup yields CDR1 SGHRS and CDR2 YFSETQ. This CDR3 is 13 amino acids long. V was trimmed by 2 bases and J by 4 bases, leaving 7 bases between them. Here the CDR3 DNA reads TGCGCCAGCAGCTTCGACAGAAATCAGCCCCAGCATTTT. Its protein product is CASSFDRNQPQHF.

In its sample, this clone was seen many times. Other DNA sequences in this sample translate to the same CDR3. The J gene is TRBJ1-1, the V gene TRBV18; weak D call: TRBD1 (5 bases). The CDR3 consists of 14 residues. V lost 1 base and J lost 1, with 7 bases in between. Germline CDR1 KGHSH, CDR2 LQKENI. CDR3 DNA: TGTGCCAGCTCACCACTGGGGCAGAACACTGAAGCTTTCTTT. Encoded protein: CASSPLGQNTEAFF.

The chain is built from TRBV12-3 or TRBV12-4 and TRBJ2-7, with 8 bases lining up with TRBD2. This CDR3 is built from 16 residues. V dropped 5 bases and J dropped 0; count of bases not matched to a gene: 9. CDR3 in amino acids: CASSPSPGGPSYEQYF. The CDR3 DNA is TGTGCCAGCAGTCCATCTCCGGGAGGGCCCTCCTACGAGCAGTACTTC.

Of note for this clone: A junction boundary mismatches the germline segment, possibly from a read error. The rearrangement uses TRBV18 and TRBJ2-3; D call uncertain. There are 14 residues in the CDR3. The germline gives CDR1 KGHSH, CDR2 LQKENI. The CDR3 DNA reads as TGTGCCAGCTCATCGTCCGAGTACACAGATACGCAGTATTTC. Translation: CASSSSEYTDTQYF.

This clone was picked up many times. This chain links TRBV11-2 with TRBJ1-1; D perhaps matches TRBD1 (6 bases). The germline V gene encodes CDR1 SGHAT and CDR2 FQNNGV. Trimming shortened V by 5 bases and J by 5 bases, and 15 bases separated the two germline ends. The CDR3 is 14 residues long. The DNA for the CDR3 is TGTGCCAGCAGCCCGACAACAGGGATGACTGAAGCTTTCTTT. Translation: CASSPTTGMTEAFF.

This clone was observed many times. The CDR3 is CASSFGGGGGGYTF. CDR3 sequence (DNA): TGTGCCAGCAGTTTTGGCGGGGGAGGTGGTGGCTACACCTTC. The chain carries TRBV27 and TRBJ1-2, with D possibly matching TRBD1 (5 bases). V lost 3 bases, J lost 7 bases, and 15 bases lay in between. Germline CDR1 and CDR2: MNHEY and SMNVEV (reference sequence). This CDR3 has 14 residues.

The sample holds many counts of this clone. The chain links TRBV5-1 to TRBJ2-5; tentatively, D is TRBD1 (6 bases). Germline CDR1 is SGHRS and CDR2 is YFSETQ. V was shortened by 5 bases and J by 5 bases, with 16 bases between the two germline ends. This CDR3 spans 14 amino acids. In DNA form, the CDR3 reads TGCGCCAGCAGAGTGGGGTCCCAGGGGGAGACCCAGTACTTC. Translating gives CASRVGSQGETQYF.

This clone appeared many times. V gene TRBV28 combines with J gene TRBJ2-6, with no clear D. The CDR3 spans 15 residues. Looked up from germline, CDR1 is MDHEN and CDR2 is SYDVKM. The V and J ends lost 3 bases and 4 bases respectively, with 10 bases between them. CDR3 DNA: TGTGCCAGCAGTTTGCCTGCGTCCGGGGCCAACGTCCTGACTTTC. Protein product: CASSLPASGANVLTF.

This clone has just a few counts. The junction differs from germline at one of its ends, possibly a read error. Here the CDR3 DNA reads TGTGCCAGCTCACCACTAGTATCAGAGGCCCAGTACTTC. It is translated as CASSPLVSEAQYF. The chain employs TRBV18 and TRBJ2-5, with unresolved D. Germline lookup yields CDR1 KGHSH and CDR2 LQKENI. This CDR3 has 13 amino acids.

This clone was counted ten times or more. This chain uses TRBV28 with TRBJ2-1, with TRBD2 matching 10 bases. Germline-derived CDR1 and CDR2 are MDHEN and SYDVKM. The CDR3 sequence is 15 residues long. V gave up 2 bases and J gave up 5 bases; unmatched junction bases: 3. CDR3: CASSLTSGINNEQFF. CDR3 in DNA: TGTGCCAGCAGTTTAACTAGCGGGATTAACAATGAGCAGTTCTTC.

This clone was seen ten or more times. The chain uses TRBV3-1 and TRBJ1-3, with D unresolved. The CDR3 is 16 residues long. V shed 4 bases and J shed 0 bases, with 13 bases lying between them. Germline V gene sequence: CDR1 LGHDT, CDR2 YNNKEL (reference sequence). The CDR3 sequence: CASSPSRRPSGNTIYF. The CDR3 DNA is TGTGCCAGCAGCCCATCCAGGAGGCCCTCTGGAAACACCATATATTTT.

This clone was detected many times. This sequence joins TRBV27 and TRBJ2-2; D is unresolved. In germline, CDR1 is MNHEY, CDR2 SMNVEV (reference sequence). Trimming left V 1 base short and J 1 base short, with 13 bases between. This CDR3 region has 17 residues. DNA of the CDR3: TGTGCCAGCAGTTTATTAGTTACCCGAATGAACACCGGGGAGCTGTTTTTT. Its translation: CASSLLVTRMNTGELFF.

This clone was picked up many times. The chain recombines TRBV6-1 with TRBJ1-4, with 10 bases fitting TRBD1. Germline V lookup: CDR1 MNHNS, CDR2 SASEGT. The CDR3 extends over 15 amino acids. The V gene end was trimmed by 8 bases and the J gene end by 7 bases; junction bases not matched to a gene: 10. CDR3 sequence reads: CASQRRQGAGEKLFF. The DNA of the CDR3 is TGTGCCAGCCAACGCCGACAGGGGGCTGGTGAAAAACTGTTTTTT.

This clone was detected many times. The CDR3 spells CASSIGRDNEQFF. CDR3 bases: TGTGCCAGCAGTATAGGACGGGACAATGAGCAGTTCTTC. This rearrangement joins TRBV11-2 to TRBJ2-1; D call uncertain. Trimming cost V 6 bases and J 5 bases, with 11 bases left between them. The CDR3 has 13 residues. Per the germline V gene, CDR1 is SGHAT and CDR2 is FQNNGV.

This clone came up many times. The V call is TRBV21-1, the J call TRBJ2-2; TRBD1 is taken as the D call from the table, unchecked against the DNA. TRBV21-1 is a pseudogene. The length of the CDR3 is 19 residues. CDR3 protein: CASSTGVTVLSGNTGELFF. The DNA for the CDR3 is TGTGCCAGCAGCACGGGGGTGACGGTCCTTTCGGGGAACACCGGGGAGCTGTTTTTT.